Here is one T cell receptor beta chain with its context. This sample was taken from a study of blood T cell repertoires in COVID-19. The CDR3 has 13 amino acids. The V end was cut by 4 bases, the J end by 8 bases, with 15 bases between. CDR1 and CDR2 from the germline V gene are SGDLS and YYNGEE. Measured with immunoSEQ multiplex PCR; TCRdb has only the in-frame clones, and not every one. Among 250,000 or so clones listed, 85% to 90% were seen once. This rearrangement joins TRBV9 to TRBJ1-2; D is perhaps TRBD1 (6 bases). The sequencing input was PBMCs or T cells enriched from blood (not recorded which). This sequence was found in a man aged 40-50 years who had recovered from COVID-19. CDR3 amino acids: CASSSQGMGGYTF. The CDR3 DNA is TGTGCCAGCAGCTCCCAGGGGATGGGGGGCTACACCTTC.